This T cell receptor beta chain was recorded in a study of blood T cell repertoires in COVID-19. As for the study in general: Samples came from the United States, Italy and Spain, spanning acute and convalescent COVID-19. In each case, the material was cDNA or gDNA derived from T cells, B-cell-depleted T cells, or PBMCs.

Original analysis: Amplifying reference gene primers gave estimates of nucleated cell counts. Profiled with immunoSEQ multiplex PCR; TCRdb holds only in-frame clones, not every one. V, J and clone size are taken as reported in that table, and D and trimming were inferred from the DNA itself. The sample consists of around 180,000 clones, nearly 85% of them appearing once. Germline V gives CDR1 SGHDN, CDR2 FVKESK. V shed 4 bases and J 4 bases; nucleotides not matched to a gene: 15. CDR3 length equals 17 residues. This clone was observed a single time. V usage is TRBV14 and J usage is TRBJ1-1, with 7 bases identical to TRBD1. The sample was peripheral blood. The clonotype comes from a woman in her 30s with acute or convalescent COVID-19. The CDR3 DNA is TGTGCCAGCAGCCCCATTAAAGGGGGCCGTTTGAGCACTGAAGCTTTCTTT. It translates to CASSPIKGGRLSTEAFF.